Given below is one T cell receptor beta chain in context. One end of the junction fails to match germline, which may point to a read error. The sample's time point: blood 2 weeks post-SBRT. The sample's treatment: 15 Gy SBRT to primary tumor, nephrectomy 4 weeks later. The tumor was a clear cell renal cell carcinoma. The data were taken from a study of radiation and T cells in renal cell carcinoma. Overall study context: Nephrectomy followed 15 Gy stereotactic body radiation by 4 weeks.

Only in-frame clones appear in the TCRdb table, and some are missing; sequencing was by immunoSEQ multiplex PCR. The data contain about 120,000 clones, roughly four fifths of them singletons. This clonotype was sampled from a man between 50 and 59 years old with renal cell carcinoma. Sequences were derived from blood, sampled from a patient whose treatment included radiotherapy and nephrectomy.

This CDR3 reads CASSLGPSGRGYNEQFF. The DNA of the CDR3 is TGTGCTAGCAGCTTAGGACCTAGCGGGAGGGGTTACAATGAGCAGTTCTTC. The chain is built from TRBV7-7 and TRBJ2-1; 12 bases align to TRBD2. Germline V gene sequence: CDR1 SSHAT, CDR2 FNYEAQ (reference sequence). CDR3 length equals 17 residues.